This T cell receptor beta chain was documented in a study of blood T cells in healthy people across ages. Overall study results and limits: Naive T cell percentage by flow cytometry tracked strongly with beta diversity.

A second PCR, run for about 7 to 11 cycles, used a sample-barcoded 5' primer plus a J-beta primer mix. A tag from a template-switch adaptor with 12 random nucleotides marked each cDNA molecule. Each CDR3 protein gets one entry after TCRdb re-called the 5' RACE reads with MiXCR. This sample yields about 1,000,000 distinct CDR3 sequences, of which 40% to 55% are seen a single time; approximately 17% belongs to the top ten. Worth noting for this clonotype: Its matching antigen is unknown.

V shed 6 bases and J shed 7 bases, with 12 bases lying between them. The CDR3 consists of 11 residues. Germline lookup yields CDR1 DFQATT and CDR2 SNEGSKA (reference sequence). The sequenced material came from blood. The chain has TRBV20-1 and TRBJ1-1; D is unresolved. This TCR was recovered from a woman aged 55-70 years in good health. The CDR3 reads CSAFRLGEAFF. The CDR3 DNA follows: TGCAGTGCCTTTCGACTCGGTGAAGCTTTCTTT.